This T cell receptor beta chain emerged from a study of T cells in Graves' hyperthyroidism and ophthalmopathy. Study-wide findings and caveats: Onset of ophthalmopathy came a median around 6.5 months after the model predicted it. Within blood appeared most thyroid clonotypes that had expanded above 0.001.

Uncontrolled infection, other autoimmune disease, pregnancy or lactation disqualified patients from enrolment. The PBMCs studied were ones that came from 8.5 to 10 ml fresh peripheral blood. Germline CDR1 reads MNHEY; CDR2 reads SVGEGT. The CDR3 spans 16 residues. V was clipped by 0 bases and J by 5 bases, with 13 bases between them. With regard to this clonotype: Its antigen is as yet unknown.

RNA transcripts provided the source from which TCR beta CDR3 regions were amplified. An initial round of RT-PCR targeting the TCR CDR3 relied on the HTBI primer set. TCRdb analysed the multiplex PCR reads with MiXCR anew, one entry per CDR3 protein. The sample has some 600,000 distinct CDR3 sequences, 11% to 15% seen once. This chain links TRBV6-2 or TRBV6-3 with TRBJ2-2; D is unclear. The specimen was blood. The receptor was derived from a young woman with Graves' hyperthyroidism that later progressed to Graves' ophthalmopathy. CDR3 sequence (DNA): TGTGCCAGCAGTTACTCATTTCCGCGAGGTACCGGGGAGCTGTTTTTT. Its protein product is CASSYSFPRGTGELFF.